This is a list of T cell receptor beta chains from one sample in a study of PD-L1 blockade in urothelial cancer. Profiled with immunoSEQ multiplex PCR; TCRdb holds only in-frame clones, not every one. The sample gives under 150,000 clones, about 89% of which show up once; more than 1.5% is in the top ten. The source was PBMCs, collected around atezolizumab (anti-PD-L1) treatment. All receptors come from a man between 60 and 70 years old with urothelial cancer. The CDR3 runs from the conserved cysteine through the conserved F or W. A D gene is named only where the DNA matches it firmly. Some rows mark clone size as missing; the rest say once, few, many or name a class of expanded clone.

J,D,length,V,size,CDR3,DNA
TRBJ1-1,-,11,TRBV28,-,CASRDTQKAFF,TGTGCCAGCAGGGATACACAGAAAGCTTTCTTT
TRBJ2-2,-,15,TRBV7-9,-,CASSLKQGNTGELFF,TGTGCCAGCAGCTTAAAACAGGGGAACACCGGGGAGCTGTTTTTT
TRBJ2-3,-,14,TRBV14,-,CASSLGHFTDTQYF,TGTGCCAGCAGCCTGGGACACTTCACAGATACGCAGTATTTT
TRBJ2-3,TRBD2,16,TRBV5-4,once,CASSSMDSGDGDTQYF,TGTGCCAGCAGCTCAATGGATAGCGGGGACGGAGATACGCAGTATTTT
TRBJ2-1,-,15,TRBV5-1,-,CASSSGGVRYNEQFF,TGCGCCAGCAGCTCCGGCGGGGTTCGTTACAATGAGCAGTTCTTC
TRBJ2-3,-,11,TRBV20-1,-,CSARERDTQYF,TGCAGTGCTAGAGAGCGAGATACGCAGTATTTT
TRBJ1-2,-,13,TRBV7-3,few,CASSPDKDYGYTF,TGTGCCAGCAGCCCAGACAAGGACTATGGCTACACCTTC
TRBJ2-7,-,13,TRBV4-2,-,CASSPGGSYEQYF,TGTGCCAGCAGCCCCGGAGGCAGTTACGAGCAGTACTTC
TRBJ2-3,-,13,TRBV5-6,-,CASTETGQGTQYF,TGTGCCAGCACCGAGACAGGCCAAGGTACGCAGTATTTT
TRBJ2-1,TRBD2,13,TRBV27,-,CASKKLAADEQFF,TGTGCCAGCAAGAAACTAGCGGCGGATGAGCAGTTCTTC
TRBJ2-3,TRBD2,17,TRBV6-1,-,CASSAPVGLAARDTQYF,TGTGCCAGCAGTGCCCCAGTTGGGCTAGCGGCGCGGGATACGCAGTATTTT